This T cell receptor (beta chain) was retrieved from a study of beta chain features in type 1 diabetes. General study points: Shortening that was moderate but significant affected the TCRB CDR3s of Type 1 diabetes patients in all four CD4+ subsets.

The trim removed 3 bases at V and 2 bases at J, leaving 21 bases unmatched. Germline CDR1 is SQVTM and CDR2 is ANQGSEA. The CDR3 length is 20 residues. For this clone: Its antigen is unknown.

Every isolated RNA sample was fully reverse transcribed, so sequencing captured expressed TCRB transcripts. Sequencing was performed with immunoSEQ multiplex PCR; in TCRdb, only in-frame clones are kept and a portion is missing. The data show nearly 700,000 clones, under 15% seen once. Sample: naive CD4+ T cells from blood. The receptor was isolated from a man aged 18 to 30 with type 1 diabetes. J is TRBJ2-3 and V is TRBV29-1, with 9 bases fitting TRBD2. The CDR3 reads CSVENPLAGHLRGPTDTQYF. The CDR3 DNA follows: TGCAGCGTTGAGAATCCCCTAGCGGGGCATCTCCGTGGCCCCACAGATACGCAGTATTTT.